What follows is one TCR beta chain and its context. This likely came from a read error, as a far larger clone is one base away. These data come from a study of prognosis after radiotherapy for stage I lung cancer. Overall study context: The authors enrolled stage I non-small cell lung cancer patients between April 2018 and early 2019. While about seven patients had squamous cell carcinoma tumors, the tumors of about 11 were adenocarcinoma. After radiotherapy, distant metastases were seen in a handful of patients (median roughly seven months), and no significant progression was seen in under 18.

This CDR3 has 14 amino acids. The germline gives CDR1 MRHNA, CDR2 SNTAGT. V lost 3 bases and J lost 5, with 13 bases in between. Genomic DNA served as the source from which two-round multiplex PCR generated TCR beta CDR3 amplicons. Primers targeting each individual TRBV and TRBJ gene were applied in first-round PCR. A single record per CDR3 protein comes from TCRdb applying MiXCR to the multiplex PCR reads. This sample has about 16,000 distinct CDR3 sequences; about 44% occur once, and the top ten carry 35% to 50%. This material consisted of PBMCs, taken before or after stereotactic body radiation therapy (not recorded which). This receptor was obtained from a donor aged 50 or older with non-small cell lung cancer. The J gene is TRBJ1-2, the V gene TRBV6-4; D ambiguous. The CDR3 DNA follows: TGTGCCAGCAGTGAAGGCATGACATGGTATGGCTACACCTTC. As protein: CASSEGMTWYGYTF.